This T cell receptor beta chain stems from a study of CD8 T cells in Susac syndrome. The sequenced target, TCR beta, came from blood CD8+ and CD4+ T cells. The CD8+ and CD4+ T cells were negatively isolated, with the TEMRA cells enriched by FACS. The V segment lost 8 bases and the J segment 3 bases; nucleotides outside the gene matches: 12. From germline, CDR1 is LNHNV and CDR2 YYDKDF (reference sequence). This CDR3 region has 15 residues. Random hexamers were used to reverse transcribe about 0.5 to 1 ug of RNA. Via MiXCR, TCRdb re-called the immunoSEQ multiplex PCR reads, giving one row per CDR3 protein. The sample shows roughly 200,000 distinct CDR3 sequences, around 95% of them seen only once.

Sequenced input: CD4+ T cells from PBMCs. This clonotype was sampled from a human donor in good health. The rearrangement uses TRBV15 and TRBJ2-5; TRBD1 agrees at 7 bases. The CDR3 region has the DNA TGTGCCACCCGTCCCGGACAGGCGGCGAAAGAGACCCAGTACTTC. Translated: CATRPGQAAKETQYF.